A single T cell receptor (beta chain) is shown here with its context. Its antigen is as yet unknown. Amplified TCR beta CDR3 regions came from RNA transcripts. The HTBI primer set drove a first-round RT-PCR of the TCR CDR3. Via MiXCR, TCRdb re-called the multiplex PCR reads, giving one row per CDR3 protein. The sample comprises 530,000 or so distinct CDR3 sequences, around 22% of which are singletons, and approximately 11% rests with the top ten. The CDR3 contains 13 residues. With 6 bases removed from V and 7 bases from J, the gap between germline ends came to 13 bases. This sample is part of a study of T cells in Graves' hyperthyroidism and ophthalmopathy. Subjects with ophthalmopathy showed a Clinical Activity Score no lower than 3, a NOSPECS grade no lower than 4, and a duration shorter than 3 months. Clinical symptoms, serum thyroxine and TRAb, thyroid ultrasound and orbital computed tomography were used for the diagnoses.

Study results and limitations: Most clonotypes that expanded in the thyroid above 0.001 also showed up in blood. A median 6.5 months before onset, the model predicted ophthalmopathy.

The sequenced sample consisted of blood. The chain has TRBV12-3 or TRBV12-4 and TRBJ1-5; no firm D call. This sequence originates from a woman aged 25 to 39 with Graves' ophthalmopathy. The CDR3 region is CASRSSEGQPQHF. In DNA, the CDR3 is TGTGCCAGCAGGAGTTCGGAGGGACAGCCCCAGCATTTT.